This entry describes one T cell receptor beta chain. This clone was found a few times. The antigen this receptor binds is unknown. Base quality data are lacking; no much larger clone is found one base away. The sample originates from a study of beta chain features in type 1 diabetes listed by TCRdb under 2018. About the full investigation: Mean age, gender distribution, total cell number and subset yield were not different between patients and healthy donors. A total of 107,917,701 sorted cells were examined across all samples, and the number of cells per subset was strongly correlated with RNA yield. The study compared the TCRB repertoires of sorted circulating CD4+ T cell subsets in recently diagnosed type 1 diabetes patients with those in matched healthy donors. Whereas all 30 or so donors provided naive and central memory subsets, regulatory and stem cell-like memory subsets were isolated from just 8 patients and about eight healthy donors. The full study reports these points: Shorter templates might be favored by PCR, yet because patient and control samples were amplified and corrected together, any such skew would affect both groups equally. Type 1 diabetes patients showed a moderate but significant shortening of TCRB CDR3 length in all four CD4+ subsets. Naive, central memory and regulatory TCRB repertoires appeared to be more alike among patients than among healthy donors. At VDJ recombination sites, patients with type 1 diabetes made fewer insertions and deleted more nucleotides, a pattern implying thymic rearrangement abnormalities. Because the HLA sub-analyses included only small numbers of individuals, any influence of HLA type on TCRB rearrangement was left unresolved. Sequencing cDNA rather than genomic DNA could over-represent highly expressing activated cells, although activation and CD3 levels did not differ between groups.

From the cysteine through the phenylalanine, the CDR3 covers 13 amino acids. CDR3 DNA only is kept here, 39 bases in frame from base 1. CDR1 SGHTA and CDR2 FQGNSA were looked up in the germline V gene. The germline V and J ends show losses of 3 bases and 6 bases respectively, and no gene match explains 1 base of the junction. Each donor gave one peripheral blood draw, approximately 120 mL on average, collected into heparinised tubes. A BD FACSAria II and a panel including CD45RO, CCR7, CD25, CD127, CD95 and CD27 were used to sort naive, central memory, regulatory and stem cell-like memory CD4+ T cells. All sorted populations exceeded 95% purity. PBMCs were isolated immediately by Lymphoprep density gradient centrifugation and stained directly without culture. So that batch effects would be minimized, each experiment stained and sorted samples in pairs, pairing one healthy donor with one patient. All of the isolated RNA was reverse transcribed with the High Capacity cDNA Reverse Transcription Kit, so expressed TCRB transcripts were sequenced. Deep immunoSEQ sequencing was performed on naive, central memory and regulatory T cell samples, with an average of roughly 3.3 million total reads per sample. After sorted cells were lysed in RLT buffer, RNA was extracted with DNase-treated RNeasy Micro or Mini kits, with the choice depending on cell number. To prevent cross-contamination, each cell subset was processed individually, whereas patient and healthy donor samples were processed jointly. The immunoSEQ multiplex PCR was used to amplify TCRB sequences from cDNA, yielding 87-bp fragments that span the CDR3 region. The amplicons were sequenced using the Illumina HiSeq platform. In the source study's methods: PCR bias was corrected computationally using synthetic template baselines, and reads within Hamming distance 2 were collapsed, with unmergeable singletons discarded. By aligning reads against IMGT, V, D and J genes, CDR3 length, and insertions or deletions at six rearrangement sites were assigned. Within each subset, clonotype counts were normalized to the number of sorted cells before true diversity and Gini coefficients were calculated with the tcR R package. The overlap coefficient, calculated on TCRB nucleotide sequences, was used to measure repertoire sharing. Out-of-frame TCRB sequences from naive cells were analyzed to stand in for the pre-selection repertoire. In its TCRdb copy, this immuneACCESS table keeps in-frame sequences only and misses some clones. Where compared with another copy, unresolved V genes explain less than half of these, and the others have no known cause. For V, J and clone size, that table is used; D and trimming come from the DNA. Across this sample there are roughly 730,000 clones, with around 15% seen only once. The top ten clones comprise roughly 0.022% of the sample.

Sequenced sample: naive CD4+ T cells from blood. The cell subset or site label on this specimen signifies: true naive CD4+ T cells. This sequence originates from a man between 18 and 29 years old with type 1 diabetes. This receptor chain uses TRBV7-2 and TRBJ2-3; 9 middle bases align to TRBD2. The sequenced DNA: TGTGCCAGCAGCTTGACTAGCGGTGATACGCAGTATTTT. Its amino acids are CASSLTSGDTQYF.